Shown below are 21 T cell receptor beta chains from a single sample sequenced in a study of cytomegalovirus exposure and HLA in healthy donors (dated 2017 in TCRdb). Receptor libraries were prepared by the immunoSEQ multiplex PCR assay. TCRdb re-hosts the immuneACCESS table, in-frame sequences only. Its copies lack some clones; in the studies checked, an unresolved V gene accounts for under half of them, and the cause for the rest is not known. This sample is represented by roughly 56,000 clones; roughly 90% of them were singletons. The ten largest account for around 2.2% of the sample. The specimen sequenced was PBMCs. These receptors all stem from a young woman in good health and CMV-seronegative.

This rearrangement joins TRBV4-1 to TRBJ2-5; 9 positions match TRBD2. Germline V gene lookup returns CDR1 MGHRA and CDR2 YSYEKL. The CDR3 is made up of 17 amino acids. Trimming removed 0 bases from V and 7 bases from J; junction bases left unmatched: 12. This chain's CDR3 is CASSQEGGLAGSGTQYF. DNA of the CDR3: TGCGCCAGCAGCCAAGAAGGGGGACTAGCAGGCTCGGGGACCCAGTACTTC.

V is TRBV7-8 and J is TRBJ2-3, with D unresolved. V gave up 4 bases and J gave up 5 bases, with 16 bases separating them. Germline loops: CDR1 SGHVS, CDR2 FQNEAQ. The length of the CDR3 is 15 residues. The CDR3: CASSSETEFEDTQYF. CDR3 bases: TGTGCCAGCAGCTCGGAAACAGAATTCGAAGATACGCAGTATTTT.

The V gene is TRBV9, the J gene TRBJ2-7, with a possible D match to TRBD2 (6 bases). The CDR3 covers 15 residues. Germline CDR1 reads SGDLS; CDR2 reads YYNGEE. The V end lost 0 bases, the J end lost 2 bases, and 12 bases lay between the germline ends. The CDR3 spells CASSVAGGTAYEQYF. CDR3 DNA sequence: TGTGCCAGCAGCGTAGCCGGGGGAACGGCCTACGAGCAGTACTTC. The complete variable domain, with remaining parts taken from reference TRBV9 and TRBJ2-7, reads DSGVTQTPKHLITATGQRVTLRCSPRSGDLSVYWYQQSLDQGLQFLIQYYNGEERAKGNILERFSAQQFPDLHSELNLSSLELGDSALYFCASSVAGGTAYEQYFGPGTRLTVT.

The chain has TRBV25-1 and TRBJ2-1; TRBD2 matches 10 bases. Germline lookup yields CDR1 MGHDK and CDR2 SYGVNS. With V trimmed by 3 bases and J by 9 bases, 8 bases remained unmatched. The CDR3 has 15 amino acids. CDR3 sequence (DNA): TGTGCCAGCAGTGATACCGGGACTAGCGACGTTGAGCAGTTCTTC. As protein: CASSDTGTSDVEQFF.

The gene calls are TRBV7-2 and TRBJ2-2; D may be TRBD1 (5 bases). V dropped 5 bases and J dropped 4 bases, with 17 bases sitting between them. This CDR3 contains 16 residues. Germline V gene data show CDR1 as SGHTA and CDR2 as FQGNSA. The CDR3 DNA follows: TGTGCCAGCAGCCCGCGGAGACCAACAGGCACCGGGGAGCTGTTTTTT. This sequence encodes CASSPRRPTGTGELFF.

The chain has TRBV30 and TRBJ1-3, with a weak D call TRBD1 (6 bases). The CDR3 is made up of 14 amino acids. V lost 5 bases, J lost 0 bases, and 11 bases lay in between. Germline lookup yields CDR1 GTSNPN and CDR2 SVGIG (reference sequence). DNA of the CDR3: TGTGCCTGGGGGGGCATAGGCTCTGGAAACACCATATATTTT. Its translation: CAWGGIGSGNTIYF.

V is TRBV6-6 and J is TRBJ2-1, with 8 nucleotides matching TRBD1. Germline CDR1 reads MNHNY; CDR2 reads SVGAGI (reference sequence). The V gene end was trimmed by 6 bases and the J gene end by 7 bases; junction bases not matched to a gene: 2. This CDR3 region has 12 residues. The CDR3 DNA reads as TGTGCCAGCAGCCGGACAGGGAATGAGCAGTTCTTC. Translated: CASSRTGNEQFF.

This chain joins TRBV10-3 and TRBJ2-2; D gene uncertain. The CDR3 spans 15 residues. V was cut by 0 bases and J by 4 bases, with 9 bases left in between. CDR1 is ENHRY, CDR2 SYGVKD, per germline. CDR3 bases: TGTGCCATCAGTGAGTCGCCCCCCGGCACCGGGGAGCTGTTTTTT. This sequence encodes CAISESPPGTGELFF.

The chain joins TRBV6-6 to TRBJ2-7, with unresolved D. CDR3 length: 13 residues. Germline CDR1 and CDR2: MNHNY and SVGAGI (reference sequence). Trimming pared 2 bases from V and 2 bases from J, leaving 7 bases between. CDR3 sequence reads: CASSYGQTYEQYF. CDR3 coding DNA: TGTGCCAGCAGTTACGGGCAGACCTACGAGCAGTACTTC.

The chain combines TRBV4-1 with TRBJ1-4; a weak D match, TRBD1 (6 bases). CDR1 and CDR2 (germline): MGHRA, YSYEKL. CDR3 length: 15 residues. V was shortened by 4 bases and J by 10 bases, with 19 bases between the two germline ends. As DNA, the CDR3 is TGCGCCAGCAGCCTTCTAACAGGGAATATTGCAAAACTGTTTTTT. Its protein is CASSLLTGNIAKLFF.

This clone was seen just once. The V gene is TRBV19, the J gene TRBJ1-4; no reliable D call. V lost 9 bases to trimming and J lost 7 bases, with 18 bases between them. The V gene's germline CDR1 is LNHDA and CDR2 SQIVND (reference sequence). The CDR3 contains 14 residues. The CDR3 DNA reads as TGTGCCAGCAGCGGCCCCCCGGACGGTGAAAAACTGTTTTTT. It codes for CASSGPPDGEKLFF.

The chain couples TRBV25-1 to TRBJ1-1; 9 positions agree with TRBD1. The J segment lost 10 bases and the V segment lost 2 bases, leaving 8 bases of the junction unmatched. The CDR3 loop spans 14 amino acids. Germline-derived CDR1 and CDR2 are MGHDK and SYGVNS. The CDR3 DNA is TGTGCCAGCAGTGAAACTTTACAGGGGGCAGTAGCTTTCTTT. Translated, it gives CASSETLQGAVAFF.

V and J are TRBV30 and TRBJ1-1; TRBD1 might be the D (6 bases). Trimming removed 5 bases from V and 1 base from J, with 11 bases in between. The CDR3 is 13 residues long. From germline, CDR1 is GTSNPN and CDR2 SVGIG (reference sequence). The CDR3 coding sequence is TGTGCCTGGTACAGGGTTGGGAACACTGAAGCTTTCTTT. Its protein is CAWYRVGNTEAFF.

The chain recombines TRBV4-2 with TRBJ2-1; a possible D gene is TRBD2 (6 bases). This CDR3 is built from 18 residues. The germline V gene has CDR1 LGHNA and CDR2 YNFKEQ. Deletions cut 1 base from V and 0 bases from J, with 16 bases between. The CDR3 nucleotides are TGTGCCAGCAGCCAAGGGGTCCTAGCGTCTACCTCCTACAATGAGCAGTTCTTC. It yields the protein CASSQGVLASTSYNEQFF.

The chain has TRBV19 and TRBJ1-2; 8 bases are a match to TRBD1. CDR3 length: 14 amino acids. Per germline, CDR1 LNHDA and CDR2 SQIVND (reference sequence). Trimming cost V 6 bases and J 8 bases; bases outside gene matches: 11. The CDR3 protein is CASRAVGQGRGYTF. The CDR3 nucleotides read TGTGCCAGTAGGGCTGTTGGACAGGGACGCGGCTACACCTTC.

The chain recombines TRBV19 with TRBJ1-2; 7 nucleotides align to TRBD1. The CDR3 extends over 14 amino acids. From germline, CDR1 is LNHDA and CDR2 SQIVND (reference sequence). V shed 3 bases, J shed 1 base, and the junction held 2 bases outside the gene matches. The DNA for the CDR3 is TGTGCCAGTAGTATGTACAGGGGTAACTATGGCTACACCTTC. Translation gives CASSMYRGNYGYTF. Variable domain in full (rest from reference TRBV19 and TRBJ1-2): DGGITQSPKYLFRKEGQNVTLSCEQNLNHDAMYWYRQDPGQGLRLIYYSQIVNDFQKGDIAEGYSVSREKKESFPLTVTSAQKNPTAFYLCASSMYRGNYGYTFGSGTRLTVV.

The genes are TRBV7-6 and TRBJ1-5; 8 nucleotides align to TRBD1. Per germline, CDR1 SGHVS and CDR2 FNYEAQ. The CDR3 consists of 15 residues. J was trimmed by 7 bases and V by 1 base; bases with no gene match: 6. The CDR3 loop reads CASSLGQGAGQPQHF. The DNA for the CDR3 is TGTGCCAGCAGCTTAGGGCAGGGGGCCGGACAGCCCCAGCATTTT.

The V call is TRBV28, the J call TRBJ2-7; 7 bases align to TRBD2. CDR1 is MDHEN and CDR2 is SYDVKM in the germline V gene. The CDR3 runs 15 residues. The J segment lost 0 bases and the V segment lost 7 bases, leaving 9 bases of the junction unmatched. CDR3 nucleotide sequence: TGTGCCAGCACCACCGGGGGGACGAGCTCCTACGAGCAGTACTTC. As protein: CASTTGGTSSYEQYF.

This chain links TRBV28 with TRBJ1-2; D unclear. Trimming removed 7 bases from V and 4 bases from J, with 16 bases in between. CDR3 length equals 14 residues. CDR1 is MDHEN, CDR2 SYDVKM, per germline. The CDR3 loop is CASTTAALGYGYTF. The CDR3 DNA reads as TGTGCCAGCACTACAGCTGCGTTGGGCTATGGCTACACCTTC.

V is TRBV6-1 and J is TRBJ1-5, with 7 bases matching TRBD1. This CDR3 has 15 amino acids. The V gene end was trimmed by 6 bases and the J gene end by 0 bases; junction bases not matched to a gene: 5. Germline V lookup: CDR1 MNHNS, CDR2 SASEGT. The CDR3 loop is CASRIGQASNQPQHF. The CDR3 coding sequence is TGTGCCAGCAGGATCGGACAGGCTAGCAATCAGCCCCAGCATTTT.

The gene calls are TRBV19 and TRBJ2-7, with TRBD2 matching 8 bases. The CDR3 is 15 residues long. Unmatched junction bases numbered 7, after V lost 5 bases and J lost 1 base. CDR1 is LNHDA and CDR2 is SQIVND in the germline V gene (reference sequence). The CDR3 sequence: CASSPTGGGSYEQYF. The CDR3 DNA sequence: TGTGCCAGTAGTCCCACCGGCGGGGGGTCCTACGAGCAGTACTTC.